A single sample gave rise to the 2 T cell receptor beta chains below, sequenced in a study of cytomegalovirus exposure and HLA in healthy donors (dated by TCRdb to 2016 to 2017). Library construction relied on the immunoSEQ multiplex PCR assay. Entries here come from immuneACCESS through TCRdb and include only in-frame sequences with V and J called. Some clones fail to appear in such tables; in the studies checked, an unresolved V gene covers under half of the shortfall, and the cause of the remainder is unknown. The sample contains 190,000 or so clones, around 80% of them found a single time. The ten biggest clones cover roughly 12% of the sample. Sample: PBMCs. Receptor source: a woman in her thirties in good health and CMV-seropositive.

The chain links TRBV18 to TRBJ1-2; D perhaps matches TRBD1 (5 bases). Trimming removed 6 bases at V and 1 base at J, with 18 bases between. This CDR3 spans 16 amino acids. Germline CDR1 and CDR2: KGHSH and LQKENI. The CDR3 nucleotides are TGTGCCAGCTCTCCTAATCCAGGGTCCATTAACTATGGCTACACCTTC. Translation gives CASSPNPGSINYGYTF.

This chain connects TRBV6-1 to TRBJ2-1; TRBD1 matches at 9 bases. The germline CDR1 and CDR2 sequences are MNHNS and SASEGT. V lost 6 bases, J lost 7 bases, and 7 bases stayed unmatched. The CDR3 runs to 14 residues. This CDR3 reads CASRSRDRANEQFF. The CDR3 nucleotides read TGTGCCAGCAGGAGCCGGGACAGGGCGAATGAGCAGTTCTTC.